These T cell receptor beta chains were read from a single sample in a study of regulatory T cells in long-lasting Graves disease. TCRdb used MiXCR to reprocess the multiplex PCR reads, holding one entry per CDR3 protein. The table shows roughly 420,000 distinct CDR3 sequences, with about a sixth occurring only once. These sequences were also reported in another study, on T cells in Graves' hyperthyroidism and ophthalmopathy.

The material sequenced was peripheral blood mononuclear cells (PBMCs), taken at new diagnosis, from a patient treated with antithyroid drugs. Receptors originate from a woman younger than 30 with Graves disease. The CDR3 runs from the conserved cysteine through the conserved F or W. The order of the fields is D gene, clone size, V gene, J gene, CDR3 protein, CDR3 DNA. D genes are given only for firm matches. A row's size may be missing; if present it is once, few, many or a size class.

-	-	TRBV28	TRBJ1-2	CASSLVGKVGSDYGYTF	TGTGCCAGCAGTTTAGTGGGGAAGGTCGGATCGGACTATGGCTACACCTTC
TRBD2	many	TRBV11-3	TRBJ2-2	CASGWRTSGRGRNTGELFF	TGTGCCAGCGGCTGGCGGACTAGCGGGAGGGGTAGGAACACCGGGGAGCTGTTTTTT
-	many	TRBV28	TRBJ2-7	CASSYPGLGQYF	TGTGCCAGCAGTTACCCGGGCCTCGGGCAGTACTTC
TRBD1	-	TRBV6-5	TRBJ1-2	CASSSPTGVRGYTF	TGTGCCAGCAGTTCCCCGACAGGGGTACGTGGCTACACCTTC
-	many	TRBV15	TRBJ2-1	CATSRGVEASYEQFF	TGTGCCACCAGCAGAGGGGTCGAGGCCTCGTATGAGCAGTTCTTC
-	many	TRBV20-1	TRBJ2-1	CSARGGQLTYNEQFF	TGCAGTGCTAGAGGTGGACAGCTTACCTACAATGAGCAGTTCTTC
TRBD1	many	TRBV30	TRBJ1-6	CAWSIQGNSPLHF	TGTGCCTGGTCGATACAGGGGAATTCACCCCTCCACTTT
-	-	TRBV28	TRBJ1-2	CASSIGFQRDKPNYGYTF	TGTGCCAGCAGTATCGGGTTCCAGCGGGACAAGCCTAACTATGGCTACACCTTC
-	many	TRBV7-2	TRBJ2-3	CASTPSGVSTDTQYF	TGTGCCAGCACCCCGAGCGGAGTCAGCACAGATACGCAGTATTTT
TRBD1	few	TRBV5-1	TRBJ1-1	CASSLGDRGFTEAFF	TGCGCCAGCAGCCTAGGGGACAGGGGATTCACTGAAGCTTTCTTT
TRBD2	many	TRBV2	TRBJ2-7	CASRKRDGPYEQYF	TGTGCCAGCAGAAAGCGGGACGGGCCCTACGAGCAGTACTTC
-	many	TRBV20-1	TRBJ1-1	CSAIRQDLRTEAFF	TGCAGTGCTATCCGACAGGACCTTAGGACTGAAGCTTTCTTT
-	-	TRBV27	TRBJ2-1	CASSLAEGGEQFF	TGTGCCAGCAGTTTAGCGGAGGGTGGTGAGCAGTTCTTC
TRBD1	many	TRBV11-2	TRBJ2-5	CASSSRGETQYF	TGTGCCAGCAGCTCCAGGGGGGAGACCCAGTACTTC
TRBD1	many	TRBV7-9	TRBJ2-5	CASSPEWTSQGAGWETQYF	TGTGCCAGCAGCCCAGAGTGGACGAGCCAGGGGGCGGGCTGGGAGACCCAGTACTTC
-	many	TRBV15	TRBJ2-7	CATSRGASSYEQYF	TGTGCCACCAGCAGAGGCGCCAGCTCCTACGAGCAGTACTTC
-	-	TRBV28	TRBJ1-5	CASSLYPRNQPQHF	TGTGCCAGCAGTTTATACCCCAGAAATCAGCCCCAGCATTTT
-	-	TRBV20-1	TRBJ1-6	CSARTAYNSPLHF	TGCAGTGCTAGGACAGCTTATAATTCACCCCTCCACTTT
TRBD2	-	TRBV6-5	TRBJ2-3	CASSYDSWGDYTDTQYF	TGTGCCAGCAGTTACGATTCTTGGGGGGACTACACAGATACGCAGTATTTT
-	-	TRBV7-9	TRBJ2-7	CASSLRTEGYEQYF	TGTGCCAGCAGCTTACGAACGGAAGGCTACGAGCAGTACTTC
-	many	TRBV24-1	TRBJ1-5	CATSDPNQPQHF	TGTGCCACCAGTGATCCGAATCAGCCCCAGCATTTT
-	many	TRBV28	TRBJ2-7	CASSSQGGPRAGPYEQYF	TGTGCCAGCAGTTCCCAGGGGGGGCCCAGGGCCGGGCCCTACGAGCAGTACTTC
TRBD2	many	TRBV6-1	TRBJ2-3	CASNSGRGSSTDTQYF	TGTGCCAGCAACAGCGGGAGGGGCTCTAGCACAGATACGCAGTATTTT
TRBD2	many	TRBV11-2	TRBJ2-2	CASRRASGNTGELFF	TGTGCCAGCCGACGGGCTAGCGGGAACACCGGGGAGCTGTTTTTT
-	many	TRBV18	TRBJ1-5	CASSPRVIRGEGGQPQHF	TGTGCCAGCTCACCAAGAGTTATTCGCGGGGAAGGAGGCCAGCCCCAGCATTTT